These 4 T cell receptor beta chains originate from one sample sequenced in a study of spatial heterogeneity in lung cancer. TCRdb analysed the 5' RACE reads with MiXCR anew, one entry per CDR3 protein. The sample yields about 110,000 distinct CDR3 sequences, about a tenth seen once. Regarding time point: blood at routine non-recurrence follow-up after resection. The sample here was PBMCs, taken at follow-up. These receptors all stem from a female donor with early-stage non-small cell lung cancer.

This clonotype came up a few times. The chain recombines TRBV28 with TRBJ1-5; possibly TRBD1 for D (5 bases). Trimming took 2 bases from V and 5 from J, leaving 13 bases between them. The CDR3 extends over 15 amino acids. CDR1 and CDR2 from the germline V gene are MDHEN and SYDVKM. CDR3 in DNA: TGTGCCAGCAGTTTAGGGGGAGGGGACTATCAGCCCCAGCATTTT. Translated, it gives CASSLGGGDYQPQHF.

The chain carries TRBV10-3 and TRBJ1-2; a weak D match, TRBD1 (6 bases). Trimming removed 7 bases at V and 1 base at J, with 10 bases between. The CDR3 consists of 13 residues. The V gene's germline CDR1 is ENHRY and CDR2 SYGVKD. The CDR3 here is CAITGQFNYGYTF. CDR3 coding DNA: TGTGCCATCACTGGACAGTTTAACTATGGCTACACCTTC.

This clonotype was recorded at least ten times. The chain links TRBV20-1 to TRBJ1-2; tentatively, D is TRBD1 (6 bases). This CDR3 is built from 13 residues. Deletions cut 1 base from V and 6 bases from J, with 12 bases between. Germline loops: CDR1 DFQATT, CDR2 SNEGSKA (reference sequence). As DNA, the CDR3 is TGCAGTGCTAGAGCACAGGGTTTGGATGGCTACACCTTC. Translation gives CSARAQGLDGYTF.

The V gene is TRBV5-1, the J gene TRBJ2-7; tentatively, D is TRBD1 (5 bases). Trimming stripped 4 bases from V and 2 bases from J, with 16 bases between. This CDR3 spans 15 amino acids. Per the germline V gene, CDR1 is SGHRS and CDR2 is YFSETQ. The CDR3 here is CASSVTADRTYEQYF. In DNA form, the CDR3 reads TGCGCCAGCAGCGTGACCGCTGACAGAACCTACGAGCAGTACTTC.